This T cell receptor beta chain was recorded in a study of cytomegalovirus exposure and HLA in healthy donors. Study-wide background: Earlier, 150 million to 200 million T cells were analyzed, and fewer than 120 million unique TCR beta sequences were found among them.

The primer mix had 60 Vbeta and 13 Jbeta primers. In the study's own analysis: As a later analysis found, there were tens of millions of unique TCR beta chains, of which roughly 11 million were shared. The data were produced by immunoSEQ multiplex PCR, yet TCRdb's version contains in-frame clones alone and is incomplete. Clone size and the V and J calls come from that table; the DNA yielded D and trimming. The table has approximately 110,000 clones, roughly 73% seen once; the top ten hold roughly 8.6%. General observations from the study: What TCR beta sequences reportedly achieved was accurate prediction of HLA-A and HLA-B alleles in most subjects. In vitro, three CMV-associated chains proved specific for CMV antigens.

V shed 3 bases and J 5 bases; nucleotides not matched to a gene: 8. Germline V gives CDR1 MGHRA, CDR2 YSYEKL. The CDR3 has 17 amino acids. Of note for this clone: What it binds is unknown.

This TCR was recovered from a woman in her thirties or forties in good health and CMV-seropositive. Sequencing used PBMCs. This chain joins TRBV4-1 and TRBJ2-1; 12 nucleotides align to TRBD2. The CDR3 nucleotides are TGCGCCAGCAGCCAGACGCCCCGACTAGCGGGGGACAATGAGCAGTTCTTC. Translation: CASSQTPRLAGDNEQFF.